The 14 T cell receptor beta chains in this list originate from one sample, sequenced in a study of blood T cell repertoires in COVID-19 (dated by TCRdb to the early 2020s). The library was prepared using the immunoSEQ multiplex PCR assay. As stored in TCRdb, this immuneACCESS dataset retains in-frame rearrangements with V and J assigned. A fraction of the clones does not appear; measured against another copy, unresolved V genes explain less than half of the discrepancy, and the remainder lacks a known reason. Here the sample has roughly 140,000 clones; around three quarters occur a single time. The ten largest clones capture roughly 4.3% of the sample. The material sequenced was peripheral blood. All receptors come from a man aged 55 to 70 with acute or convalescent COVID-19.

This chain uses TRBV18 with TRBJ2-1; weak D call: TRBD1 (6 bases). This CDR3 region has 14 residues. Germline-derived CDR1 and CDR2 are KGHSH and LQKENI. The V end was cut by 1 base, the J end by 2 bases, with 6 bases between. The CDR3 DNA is TGTGCCAGCTCACCACAGGGGGCCTACAATGAGCAGTTCTTC. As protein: CASSPQGAYNEQFF. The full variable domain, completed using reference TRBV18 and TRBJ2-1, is NAGVMQNPRHLVRRRGQEARLRCSPMKGHSHVYWYRQLPEEGLKFMVYLQKENIIDESGMPKERFSAEFPKEGPSILRIQQVVRGDSAAYFCASSPQGAYNEQFFGPGTRLTVL.

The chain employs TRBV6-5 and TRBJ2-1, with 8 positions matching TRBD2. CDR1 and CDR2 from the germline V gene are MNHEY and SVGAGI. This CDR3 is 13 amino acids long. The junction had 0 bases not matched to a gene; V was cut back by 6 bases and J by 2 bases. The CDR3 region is CASSGRAYNEQFF. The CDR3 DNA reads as TGTGCCAGCAGCGGGAGGGCCTACAATGAGCAGTTCTTC.

As DNA, the CDR3 is TGTGCCAGCAGCTCCCGACTAGCGGGAGGGGGATACAATGAGCAGTTCTTC. This translates into CASSSRLAGGGYNEQFF. The genes are TRBV7-2 and TRBJ2-1; 14 nucleotides line up with TRBD2. The CDR3 length is 17 residues. From germline, CDR1 is SGHTA and CDR2 FQGNSA. After removal of 4 bases from V and 4 bases from J, the junction contained 6 bases not matched to a gene.

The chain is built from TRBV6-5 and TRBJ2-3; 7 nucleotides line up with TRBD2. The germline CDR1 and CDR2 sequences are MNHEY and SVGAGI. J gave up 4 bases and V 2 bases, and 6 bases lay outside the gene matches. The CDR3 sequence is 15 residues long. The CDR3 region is CASSYGGSVPDTQYF. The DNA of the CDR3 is TGTGCCAGCAGTTACGGCGGGAGTGTCCCAGATACGCAGTATTTT.

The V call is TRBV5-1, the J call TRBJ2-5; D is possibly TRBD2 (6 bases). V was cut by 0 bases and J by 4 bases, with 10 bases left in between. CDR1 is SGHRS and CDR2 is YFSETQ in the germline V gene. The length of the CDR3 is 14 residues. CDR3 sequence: CASSLGRGGETQYF. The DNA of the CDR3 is TGCGCCAGCAGCTTGGGACGGGGAGGAGAGACCCAGTACTTC.

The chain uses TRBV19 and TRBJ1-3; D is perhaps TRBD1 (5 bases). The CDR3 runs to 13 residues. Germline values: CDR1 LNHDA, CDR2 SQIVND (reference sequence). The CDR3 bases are TGTGTCCTGCCAGGGTGGGGTGGAAACACCATATATTTT. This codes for CVLPGWGGNTIYF.

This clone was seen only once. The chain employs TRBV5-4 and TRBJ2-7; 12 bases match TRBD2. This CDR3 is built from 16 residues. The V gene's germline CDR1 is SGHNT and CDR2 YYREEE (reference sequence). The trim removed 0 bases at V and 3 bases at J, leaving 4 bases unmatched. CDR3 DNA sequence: TGTGCCAGCAGCTTGGACCTAGCGGGAGGGGGCTACGAGCAGTACTTC. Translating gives CASSLDLAGGGYEQYF.

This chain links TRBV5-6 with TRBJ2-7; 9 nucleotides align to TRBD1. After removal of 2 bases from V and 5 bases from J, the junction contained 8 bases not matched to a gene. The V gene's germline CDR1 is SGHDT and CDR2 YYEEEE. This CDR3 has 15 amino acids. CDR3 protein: CASSLQGASFNEQYF. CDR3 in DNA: TGTGCCAGCAGCTTACAGGGGGCCTCGTTCAACGAGCAGTACTTC.

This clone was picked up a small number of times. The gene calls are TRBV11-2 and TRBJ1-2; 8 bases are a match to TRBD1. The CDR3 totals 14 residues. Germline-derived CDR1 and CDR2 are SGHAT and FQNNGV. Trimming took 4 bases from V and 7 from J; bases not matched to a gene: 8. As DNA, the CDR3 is TGTGCCAGCAGCTCAGGGGGCAGGGAGCTTGGCTACACCTTC. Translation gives CASSSGGRELGYTF.

CDR3 nucleotides: TGTGCCAGCAGCGCCTCTAGCGGTTACTACAATGAGCAGTTCTTC. Protein product: CASSASSGYYNEQFF. V usage is TRBV9 and J usage is TRBJ2-1, with 7 bases matching TRBD2. The CDR3 is made up of 15 amino acids. The V segment lost 3 bases and the J segment 3 bases; nucleotides outside the gene matches: 6. CDR1 is SGDLS and CDR2 is YYNGEE in the germline V gene.

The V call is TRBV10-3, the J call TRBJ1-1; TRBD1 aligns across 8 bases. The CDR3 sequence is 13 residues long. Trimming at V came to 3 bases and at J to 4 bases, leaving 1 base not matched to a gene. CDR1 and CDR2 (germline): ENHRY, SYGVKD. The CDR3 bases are TGTGCCATCAGTGACAGGGGGCTCACTGAAGCTTTCTTT. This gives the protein CAISDRGLTEAFF.

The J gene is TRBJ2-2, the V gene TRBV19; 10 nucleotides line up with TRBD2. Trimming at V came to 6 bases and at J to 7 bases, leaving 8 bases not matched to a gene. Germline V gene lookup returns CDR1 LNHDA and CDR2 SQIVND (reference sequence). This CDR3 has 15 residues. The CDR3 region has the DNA TGTGCCAGTAGGACCAGGACTAGCGGATACGGGGAGCTGTTTTTT. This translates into CASRTRTSGYGELFF.

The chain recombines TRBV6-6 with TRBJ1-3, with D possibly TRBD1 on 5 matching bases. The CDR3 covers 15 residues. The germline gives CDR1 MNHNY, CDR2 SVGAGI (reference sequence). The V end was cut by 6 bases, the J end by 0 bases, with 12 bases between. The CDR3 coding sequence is TGTGCCAGCAGACACGGGGGGAGCTCTGGAAACACCATATATTTT. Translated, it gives CASRHGGSSGNTIYF.

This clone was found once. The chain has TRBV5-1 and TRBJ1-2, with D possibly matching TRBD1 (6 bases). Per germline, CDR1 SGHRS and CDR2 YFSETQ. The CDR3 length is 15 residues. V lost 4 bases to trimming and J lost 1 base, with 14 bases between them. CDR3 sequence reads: CASSAADSVNYGYTF. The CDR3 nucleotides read TGCGCCAGCAGCGCTGCGGACAGCGTTAACTATGGCTACACCTTC.